This TCR beta chain appears in the sequencing data of a study of shared clonotypes between healthy human individuals. The CDR3 is made up of 16 amino acids. V gave up 5 bases and J gave up 2 bases; unmatched junction bases: 7. Germline V gene data show CDR1 as SGHTS and CDR2 as YDEGEE. The assay was immunoSEQ multiplex PCR, and TCRdb's table has in-frame clones only and misses some. This sample has around 2,000,000 clones, with roughly 94% found just once. J is TRBJ1-5 and V is TRBV5-8; 10 bases map to TRBD1. The origin of this receptor is a man aged 18-30 years in good health. Sequenced input: naive CD4+ T cells sorted from blood. Subset noted: CD45RA+ positively selected. The CDR3 coding sequence is TGTGCCAGCAGATCCGGGACAGGGGTGGGCAATCAGCCCCAGCATTTT. Residues: CASRSGTGVGNQPQHF. Using reference TRBV5-8 and TRBJ1-5 for the parts outside the CDR3, the full variable domain is EAGVTQSPTHLIKTRGQQATLRCSPISGHTSVYWYQQALGLGLQFLLWYDEGEERNRGNFPPRFSGRQFPNYSSELNVNALELEDSALYLCASRSGTGVGNQPQHFGDGTRLSIL.